These T cell receptor beta chains were read from a single sample in a study of neurological immune-mediated disorders. A single record per CDR3 protein comes from TCRdb applying MiXCR to the 5' RACE reads. The data show about 30,000 distinct CDR3 sequences, approximately 5.3% seen once. Sequencing was performed on CD4+ T cells from blood. These receptors came from a woman aged 50 to 60 in good health. The CDR3 runs from the conserved cysteine through the conserved F or W. Fields, in order: clone size, J gene, D gene, V gene, CDR3 DNA, CDR3 protein. D genes are given only for firm matches. A clone size is listed for some rows: how often the clone was seen (once, few, many), or a class if it is expanded.

clone size: many; J gene: TRBJ2-1; D gene: TRBD1; V gene: TRBV7-2; CDR3 DNA: TGTGCCAGCAGCTTAGGTTGGACAGGGGGCCAAAATGAGCAGTTCTTC; CDR3 protein: CASSLGWTGGQNEQFF
clone size: many; J gene: TRBJ2-7; D gene: .; V gene: TRBV10-2; CDR3 DNA: TGCGCCAGCAGTGTGAGTGGCATACAAACCTACGAGCAGTACTTC; CDR3 protein: CASSVSGIQTYEQYF
clone size: many; J gene: TRBJ1-4; D gene: TRBD1; V gene: TRBV6-1; CDR3 DNA: TGTGCCAGCAGTGTTCCGGGACAGGGGGACAAAAAACTGTTTTTT; CDR3 protein: CASSVPGQGDKKLFF
clone size: many; J gene: TRBJ2-1; D gene: TRBD2; V gene: TRBV5-1; CDR3 DNA: TGCGCCAGCAGCTCCTTGGACGGGAGGACCCACAATGAGCAGTTCTTC; CDR3 protein: CASSSLDGRTHNEQFF
clone size: many; J gene: TRBJ2-4; D gene: .; V gene: TRBV12-3/TRBV12-4; CDR3 DNA: TGTGCCAGCAGTTTGGTACAGGTTAACATTCAGTACTTC; CDR3 protein: CASSLVQVNIQYF
clone size: many; J gene: TRBJ2-3; D gene: .; V gene: TRBV27; CDR3 DNA: TGTGCCAGCAGTTTAGGAGCGAGCACAGATACGCAGTATTTT; CDR3 protein: CASSLGASTDTQYF
clone size: many; J gene: TRBJ1-4; D gene: .; V gene: TRBV20-1; CDR3 DNA: TGCAGTGCTAGGGTCGGTACTTTTAATGAAAAACTGTTTTTT; CDR3 protein: CSARVGTFNEKLFF
clone size: few; J gene: TRBJ2-7; D gene: .; V gene: TRBV18; CDR3 DNA: TGTGCCAGCTCACGAACAACTAACATGGTTTACGAGCAGTACTTC; CDR3 protein: CASSRTTNMVYEQYF
clone size: medium-sized; J gene: TRBJ1-1; D gene: .; V gene: TRBV7-9; CDR3 DNA: TGTGCCAGCAGTAACCGGGACTCGAACACTGAAGCTTTCTTT; CDR3 protein: CASSNRDSNTEAFF
clone size: many; J gene: TRBJ2-3; D gene: .; V gene: TRBV28; CDR3 DNA: TGTGCCAGCAGTTTATCACCTCCCACAGATACGCAGTATTTT; CDR3 protein: CASSLSPPTDTQYF
clone size: many; J gene: TRBJ1-1; D gene: .; V gene: TRBV25-1; CDR3 DNA: TGTGCCAGCAGTGGCCGTAGGGATTTCGCTGAAGCTTTCTTT; CDR3 protein: CASSGRRDFAEAFF
clone size: many; J gene: TRBJ2-6; D gene: .; V gene: TRBV5-1; CDR3 DNA: TGCGCCAGCAGTTCCGGTGGTTCTGGGGCCAACGTCCTGACTTTC; CDR3 protein: CASSSGGSGANVLTF
clone size: many; J gene: TRBJ1-1; D gene: .; V gene: TRBV2; CDR3 DNA: TGTGCCAGCAGTGAAGCGGGCAGGGTCATGTCAGCTTTCTTT; CDR3 protein: CASSEAGRVMSAFF
clone size: many; J gene: TRBJ2-7; D gene: .; V gene: TRBV10-2; CDR3 DNA: TGCGCCAGCAGGCAGGACGGCTGGCAGAAGAGGCCTACCTACGAGCAGTACTTC; CDR3 protein: CASRQDGWQKRPTYEQYF
clone size: many; J gene: TRBJ2-5; D gene: .; V gene: TRBV7-2; CDR3 DNA: TGTGCCAGCAGCTTGGAGCCTCAAGGGACCCAGTACTTC; CDR3 protein: CASSLEPQGTQYF
clone size: many; J gene: TRBJ1-5; D gene: .; V gene: TRBV20-1; CDR3 DNA: TGCAGTGCTAGAGAAATCAGAGATAGCAATCAGCCCCAGCATTTT; CDR3 protein: CSAREIRDSNQPQHF
clone size: .; J gene: TRBJ1-4; D gene: .; V gene: TRBV5-1; CDR3 DNA: TGCGCCAGCAGTTCGGGACTGAATGAAAAACTGTTTTTT; CDR3 protein: CASSSGLNEKLFF
clone size: many; J gene: TRBJ2-1; D gene: TRBD2; V gene: TRBV20-1; CDR3 DNA: TGCAGTGCACAGGGACTAGCGAGAAATGAGCAGTTCTTC; CDR3 protein: CSAQGLARNEQFF
clone size: many; J gene: TRBJ2-3; D gene: .; V gene: TRBV28; CDR3 DNA: TGTGCCAGCACTGCCCTCCATGGGGCCCCAGATACGCAGTATTTT; CDR3 protein: CASTALHGAPDTQYF
clone size: many; J gene: TRBJ2-1; D gene: .; V gene: TRBV5-6; CDR3 DNA: TGTGCCAGCAGCACCAGGGGGGGAGCGGGAGATACTGAGCAGTTCTTC; CDR3 protein: CASSTRGGAGDTEQFF
clone size: many; J gene: TRBJ2-5; D gene: .; V gene: TRBV7-2; CDR3 DNA: TGTGCCAGCAGTTTCGACAGAAAAGAGACCCAGTACTTC; CDR3 protein: CASSFDRKETQYF
clone size: .; J gene: TRBJ1-4; D gene: .; V gene: TRBV7-9; CDR3 DNA: TGTGCCAGAAGACGGAAGACAGCAACTAATGAAAAACTGTTTTTT; CDR3 protein: CARRRKTATNEKLFF
clone size: many; J gene: TRBJ2-1; D gene: .; V gene: TRBV5-1; CDR3 DNA: TGCGCCAGCAGCTTATCAGGGAGCTCCTACAATGAGCAGTTCTTC; CDR3 protein: CASSLSGSSYNEQFF
clone size: many; J gene: TRBJ1-2; D gene: .; V gene: TRBV28; CDR3 DNA: TGTGCCAGCAGCCCAGGGTCCCTGTTTAACTATGGCTACACCTTC; CDR3 protein: CASSPGSLFNYGYTF
clone size: many; J gene: TRBJ2-7; D gene: .; V gene: TRBV20-1; CDR3 DNA: TGCAGTGCTAGAGATCAGGGGAAGGGCTACGAGCAGTACTTC; CDR3 protein: CSARDQGKGYEQYF
clone size: many; J gene: TRBJ1-2; D gene: .; V gene: TRBV5-1; CDR3 DNA: TGCGCCAGCAGCTTGATGGACACTGGCTACACCTTC; CDR3 protein: CASSLMDTGYTF
clone size: many; J gene: TRBJ2-3; D gene: TRBD2; V gene: TRBV7-2; CDR3 DNA: TGTGCCAGCAGCTTAGACCTAGCGGGATTCACAGATACGCAGTATTTT; CDR3 protein: CASSLDLAGFTDTQYF